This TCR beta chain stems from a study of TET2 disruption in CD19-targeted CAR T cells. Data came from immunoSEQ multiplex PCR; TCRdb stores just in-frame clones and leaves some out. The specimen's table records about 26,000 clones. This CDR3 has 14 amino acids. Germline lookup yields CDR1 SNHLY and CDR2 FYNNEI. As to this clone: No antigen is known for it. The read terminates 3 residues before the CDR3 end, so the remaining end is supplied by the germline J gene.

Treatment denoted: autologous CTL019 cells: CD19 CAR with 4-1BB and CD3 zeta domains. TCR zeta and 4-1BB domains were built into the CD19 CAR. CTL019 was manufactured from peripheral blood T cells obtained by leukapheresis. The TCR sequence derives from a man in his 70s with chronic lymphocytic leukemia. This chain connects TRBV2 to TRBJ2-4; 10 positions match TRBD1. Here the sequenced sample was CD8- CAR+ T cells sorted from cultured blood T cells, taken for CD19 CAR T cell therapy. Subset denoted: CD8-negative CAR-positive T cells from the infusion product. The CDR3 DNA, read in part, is TGTGCCAGCAGTGAAGGACAGGGGGCGCAAGGT. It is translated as CASSEGQGAQG. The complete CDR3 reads CASSEGQGAQGQYF. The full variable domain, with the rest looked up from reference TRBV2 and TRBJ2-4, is EPEVTQTPSHQVTQMGQEVILRCVPISNHLYFYWYRQILGQKVEFLVSFYNNEISEKSEIFDDQFSVERPDGSNFTLKIRSTKLEDSAMYFCASSEGQGAQGQYFGAGTRLSVL.